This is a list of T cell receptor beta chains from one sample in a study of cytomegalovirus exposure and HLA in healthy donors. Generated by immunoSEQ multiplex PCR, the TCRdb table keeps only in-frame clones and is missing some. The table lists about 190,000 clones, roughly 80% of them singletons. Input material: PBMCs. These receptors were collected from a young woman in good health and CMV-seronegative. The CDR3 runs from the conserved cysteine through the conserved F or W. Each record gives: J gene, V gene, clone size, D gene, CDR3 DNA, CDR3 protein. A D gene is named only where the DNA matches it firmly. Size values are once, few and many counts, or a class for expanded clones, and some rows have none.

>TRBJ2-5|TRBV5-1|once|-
TGCGCCAGCAGCTCGGGACTGACACAAGAGACCCAGTACTTC
CASSSGLTQETQYF
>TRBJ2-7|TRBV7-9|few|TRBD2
TGTGCCAGCAGCCCTAGCGGGAGTGGGTACGAGCAGTACTTC
CASSPSGSGYEQYF
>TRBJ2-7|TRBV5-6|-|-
TGTGCCAGCAGCTTACTAGCTGGCGAGCAGTACTTC
CASSLLAGEQYF
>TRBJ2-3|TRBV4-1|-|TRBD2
TGCGCCAGCAGCTTCACCGGGACTAGTGGCACAGATACGCAGTATTTT
CASSFTGTSGTDTQYF
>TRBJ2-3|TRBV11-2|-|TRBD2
TGTGCCAGCAGCCCCTGGGGTAGCGGGGCCCTCCTGACGCAGTATTTT
CASSPWGSGALLTQYF
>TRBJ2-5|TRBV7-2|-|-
TGTGCCAGCAGCTTAGCCCGAACGGCCCCTATTAGAAACCTAGGCCAAGAGACCCAGTACTTC
CASSLARTAPIRNLGQETQYF
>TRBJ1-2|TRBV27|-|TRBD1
TGTGCCAGCAGTTTCGACAGGGTTAACTATGGCTACACCTTC
CASSFDRVNYGYTF
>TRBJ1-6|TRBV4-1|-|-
TGCGCCAGCAGCCAAGATCGGCGGGGGTGGGGTTCACCCCTCCACTTT
CASSQDRRGWGSPLHF
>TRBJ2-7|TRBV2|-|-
TGTGCCAGCAGTGAGGCCCTGTCCTACGAGCAGTACTTC
CASSEALSYEQYF
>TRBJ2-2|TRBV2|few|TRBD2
TGTGCCAGCAGAGGGACTAGCGGTTACACCGGGGAGCTGTTTTTT
CASRGTSGYTGELFF
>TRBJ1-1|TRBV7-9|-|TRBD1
TGTTCCAGCAGGGGGGGGACTGTAGAAGCTTTCTTT
CSSRGGTVEAFF
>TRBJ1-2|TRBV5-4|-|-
TGTGCCAGTAGGCTACCGACAGGCCGCTACACCTTC
CASRLPTGRYTF
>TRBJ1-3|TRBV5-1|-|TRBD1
TGCGCCAGCAGCTCGGCGGGACAGAATGGAAACACCATATATTTT
CASSSAGQNGNTIYF
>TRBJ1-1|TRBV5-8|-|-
TGTGCCAGCAGCGGAGACAGCGTCATGAACACTGAAGCTTTCTTT
CASSGDSVMNTEAFF
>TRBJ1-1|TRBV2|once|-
TGTGCCAGCAGTGTGGGGGGGAACACTGAAGCTTTCTTT
CASSVGGNTEAFF
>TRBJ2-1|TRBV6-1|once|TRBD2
TGTGCCAGCAGTGGGACACTTGGGACTAGCGGGGGCTCCTACAATGAGCAGTTCTTC
CASSGTLGTSGGSYNEQFF
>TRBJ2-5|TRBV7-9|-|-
TGTGCCAGCAGCTTAGAGGCGGGCGGCCAAGGGGAGACCCAGTACTTC
CASSLEAGGQGETQYF
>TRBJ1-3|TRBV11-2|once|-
TGTGCCAGCAGCTTAGGCGGAGCCCCTGGAAACACCATATATTTT
CASSLGGAPGNTIYF
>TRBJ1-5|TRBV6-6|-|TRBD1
TGTGCCAGCAGAAATGGACAGGGGTTCAGTCAGCCCCAGCATTTT
CASRNGQGFSQPQHF
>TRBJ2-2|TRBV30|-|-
TGTGCCTGGAGGCGGGACCCGAACACCGGGGAGCTGTTTTTT
CAWRRDPNTGELFF
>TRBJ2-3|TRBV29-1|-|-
TGCAGCGTACGAATCGGACACAGCACAGATACGCAGTATTTT
CSVRIGHSTDTQYF
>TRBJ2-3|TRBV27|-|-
TGTGCCAGCAGCCTTACTAGTACTAGCACAGATACGCAGTATTTT
CASSLTSTSTDTQYF
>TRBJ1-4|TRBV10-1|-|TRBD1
TGCGCCAGCAGTGAGCTACAGGGGAGTAATGAAAAACTGTTTTTT
CASSELQGSNEKLFF
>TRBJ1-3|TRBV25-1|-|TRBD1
TGTGCCACCCGGACAGGTCTTGGAAACACCATATATTTT
CATRTGLGNTIYF
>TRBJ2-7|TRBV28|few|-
TGTGCCAGCAGTTTACCACGACAGGAAATTCGCTACGAGCAGTACTTC
CASSLPRQEIRYEQYF
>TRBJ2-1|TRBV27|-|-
TGTGCCAGCAGTTTCCCGGACACTGAGCAGTTCTTC
CASSFPDTEQFF
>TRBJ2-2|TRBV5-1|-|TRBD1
TGCGCCAGCAGCTTGGGGGACAGTATAGCCGGGGAGCTGTTTTTT
CASSLGDSIAGELFF
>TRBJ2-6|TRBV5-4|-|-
TGTGCCAGCAGCTTGGGGGGGGCTGGGGCCAACGTCCTGACTTTC
CASSLGGAGANVLTF
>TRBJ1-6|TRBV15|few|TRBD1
TGTGCCACCAGCAGAGAGGGACAGGGCAATTCACCCCTCCACTTT
CATSREGQGNSPLHF
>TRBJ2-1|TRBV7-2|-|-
TGTGCCAGCAGCTTAGGACGCGGTCATCCGGGAGCAAGGAATGAGCAGTTCTTC
CASSLGRGHPGARNEQFF
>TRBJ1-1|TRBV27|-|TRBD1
TGTGCCAGCAGTTACGGGGGACAGCTGAACACTGAAGCTTTCTTT
CASSYGGQLNTEAFF
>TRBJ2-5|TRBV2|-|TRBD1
TGTGCCAGCAGTACACGACAGGGGGCCGAAGAGACCCAGTACTTC
CASSTRQGAEETQYF
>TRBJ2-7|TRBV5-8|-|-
TGTGCCAGCAGCTTGTATAAGCTGAGCTCCTACGAGCAGTACTTC
CASSLYKLSSYEQYF
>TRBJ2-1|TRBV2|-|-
TGTGCCAGCAGGCCCTGGGGCTATCCGGCTAATGAGCAGTTCTTC
CASRPWGYPANEQFF
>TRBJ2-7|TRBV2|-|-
TGTGCCAGCAGTGAAAAGCTCGGGGACGAGCAGTACTTC
CASSEKLGDEQYF
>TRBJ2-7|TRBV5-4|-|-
TGTGCCAGCAGCTTCGGGGGTTGGGAGCAGTACTTC
CASSFGGWEQYF
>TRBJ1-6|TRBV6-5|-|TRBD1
TGTGCCAGCAGCCAACAGGGGTCACCCCTCCACTTT
CASSQQGSPLHF
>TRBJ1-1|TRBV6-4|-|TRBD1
TGTGCCAGCAGTGAATACAGGGGGACTGAAGCTTTCTTT
CASSEYRGTEAFF
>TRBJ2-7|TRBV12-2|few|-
TGTGCAAGTCGCGACCCGGGACTAGCGGGGCTAGTCTACGAGCAGTACTTC
CASRDPGLAGLVYEQYF
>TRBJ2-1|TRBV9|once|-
TGTGCCAGCAGCGTACATCACGGTATCTCCTACAATGAGCAGTTCTTC
CASSVHHGISYNEQFF
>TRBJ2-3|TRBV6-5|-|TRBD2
TGTGCCAGCAGGACTAGCGGCACAGATACGCAGTATTTT
CASRTSGTDTQYF